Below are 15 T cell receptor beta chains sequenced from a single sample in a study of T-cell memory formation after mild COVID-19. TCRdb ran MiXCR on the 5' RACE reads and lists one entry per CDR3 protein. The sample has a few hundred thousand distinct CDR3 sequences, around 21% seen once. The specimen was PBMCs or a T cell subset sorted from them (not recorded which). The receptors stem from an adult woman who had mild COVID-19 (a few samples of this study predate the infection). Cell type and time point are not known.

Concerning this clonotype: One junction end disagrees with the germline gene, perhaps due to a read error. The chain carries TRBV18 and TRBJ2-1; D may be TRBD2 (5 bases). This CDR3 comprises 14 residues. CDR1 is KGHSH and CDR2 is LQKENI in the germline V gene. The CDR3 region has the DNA TGTGCCAGCTCTCCACCGACTATAAGCTATGAGCAGTTCTTC. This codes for CASSPPTISYEQFF.

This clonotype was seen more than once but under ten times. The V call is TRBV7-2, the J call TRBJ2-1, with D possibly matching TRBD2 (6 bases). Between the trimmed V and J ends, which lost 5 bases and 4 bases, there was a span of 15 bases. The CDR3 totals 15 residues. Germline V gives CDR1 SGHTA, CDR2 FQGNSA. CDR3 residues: CASSPRELHYNEQFF. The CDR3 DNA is TGTGCCAGCAGCCCCCGGGAGCTGCATTACAATGAGCAGTTCTTC.

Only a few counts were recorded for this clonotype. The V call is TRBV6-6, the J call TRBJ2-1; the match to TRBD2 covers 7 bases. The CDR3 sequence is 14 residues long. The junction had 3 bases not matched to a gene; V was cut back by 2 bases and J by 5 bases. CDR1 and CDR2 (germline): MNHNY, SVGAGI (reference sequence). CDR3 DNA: TGTGCCAGCAGTTACCCCGGGACTAACAATGAGCAGTTCTTC. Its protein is CASSYPGTNNEQFF.

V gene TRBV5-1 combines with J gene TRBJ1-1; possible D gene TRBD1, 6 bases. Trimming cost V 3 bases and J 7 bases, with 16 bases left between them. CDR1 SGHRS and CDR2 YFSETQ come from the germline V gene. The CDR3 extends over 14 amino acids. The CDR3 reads CASSSFGQGFEAFF. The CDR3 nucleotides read TGCGCCAGCAGCTCCTTCGGGCAGGGGTTTGAAGCTTTCTTT.

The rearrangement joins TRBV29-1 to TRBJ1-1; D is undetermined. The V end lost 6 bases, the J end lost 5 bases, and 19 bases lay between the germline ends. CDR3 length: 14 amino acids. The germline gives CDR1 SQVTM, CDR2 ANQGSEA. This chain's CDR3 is CSVALTSSVTEAFF. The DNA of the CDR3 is TGCAGCGTCGCCCTGACATCCAGTGTGACTGAAGCTTTCTTT.

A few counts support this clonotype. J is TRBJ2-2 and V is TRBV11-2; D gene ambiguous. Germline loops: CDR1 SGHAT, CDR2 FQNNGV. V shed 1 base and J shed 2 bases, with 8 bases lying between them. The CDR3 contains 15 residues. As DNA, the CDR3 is TGTGCCAGCAGCTTAGTGGCACCTAACACCGGGGAGCTGTTTTTT. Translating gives CASSLVAPNTGELFF.

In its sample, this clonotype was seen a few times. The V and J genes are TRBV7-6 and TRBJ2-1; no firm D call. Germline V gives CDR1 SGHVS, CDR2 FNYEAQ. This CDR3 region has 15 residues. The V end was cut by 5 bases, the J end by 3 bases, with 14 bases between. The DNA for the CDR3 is TGTGCCAGCAGCCTCCCGGGTCGAGACTACAATGAGCAGTTCTTC. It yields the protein CASSLPGRDYNEQFF.

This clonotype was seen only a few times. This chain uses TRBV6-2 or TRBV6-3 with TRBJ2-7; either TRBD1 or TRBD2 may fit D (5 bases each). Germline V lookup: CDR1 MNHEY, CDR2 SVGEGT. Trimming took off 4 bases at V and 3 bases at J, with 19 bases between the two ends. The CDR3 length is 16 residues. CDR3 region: CASSSPQGPQGYEQYF. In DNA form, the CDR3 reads TGTGCCAGCAGTTCCCCCCAGGGACCCCAGGGCTACGAGCAGTACTTC.

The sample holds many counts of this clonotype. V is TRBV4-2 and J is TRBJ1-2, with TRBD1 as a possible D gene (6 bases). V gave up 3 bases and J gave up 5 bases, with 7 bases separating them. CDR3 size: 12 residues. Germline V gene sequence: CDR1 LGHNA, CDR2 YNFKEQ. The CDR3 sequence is CASSQTGYGYTF. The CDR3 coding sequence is TGTGCCAGCAGCCAGACAGGTTATGGCTACACCTTC.

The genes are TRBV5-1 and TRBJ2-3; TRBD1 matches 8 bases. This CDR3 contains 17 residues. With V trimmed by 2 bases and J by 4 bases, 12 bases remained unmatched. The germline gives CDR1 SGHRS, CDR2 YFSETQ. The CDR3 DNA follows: TGCGCCAGCAGCTTAGAATACAGGGGGTTCGCCCCAGATACGCAGTATTTT. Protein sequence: CASSLEYRGFAPDTQYF.

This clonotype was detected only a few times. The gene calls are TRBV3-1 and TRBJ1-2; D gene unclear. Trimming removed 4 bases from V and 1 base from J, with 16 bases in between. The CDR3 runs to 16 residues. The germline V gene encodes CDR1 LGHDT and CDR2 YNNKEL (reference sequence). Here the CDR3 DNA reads TGTGCCAGCAGCCTCTACTCTCGACGGATTAACTATGGCTACACCTTC. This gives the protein CASSLYSRRINYGYTF.

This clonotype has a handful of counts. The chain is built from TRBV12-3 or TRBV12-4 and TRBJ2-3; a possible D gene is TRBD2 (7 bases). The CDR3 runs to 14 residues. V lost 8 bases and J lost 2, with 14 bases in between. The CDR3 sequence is CASGRGGDTDTQYF. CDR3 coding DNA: TGTGCCAGCGGGAGGGGGGGGGACACAGATACGCAGTATTTT.

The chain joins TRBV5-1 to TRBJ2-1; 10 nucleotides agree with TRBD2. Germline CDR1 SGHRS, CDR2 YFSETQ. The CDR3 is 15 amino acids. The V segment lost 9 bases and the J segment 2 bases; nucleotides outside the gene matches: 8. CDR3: CATKSGRATYNEQFF. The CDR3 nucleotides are TGCGCCACCAAAAGCGGGAGGGCCACCTACAATGAGCAGTTCTTC.

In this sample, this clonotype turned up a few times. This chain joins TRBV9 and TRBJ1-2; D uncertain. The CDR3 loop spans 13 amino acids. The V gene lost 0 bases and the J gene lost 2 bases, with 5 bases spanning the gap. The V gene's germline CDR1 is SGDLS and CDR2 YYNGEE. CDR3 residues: CASSVDVNYGYTF. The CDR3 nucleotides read TGTGCCAGCAGCGTAGACGTGAACTATGGCTACACCTTC.

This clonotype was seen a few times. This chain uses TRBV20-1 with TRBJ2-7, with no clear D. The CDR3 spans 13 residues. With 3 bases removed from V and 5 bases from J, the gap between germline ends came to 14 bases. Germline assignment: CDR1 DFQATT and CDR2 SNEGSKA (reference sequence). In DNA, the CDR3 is TGCAGTGCTAGTGTGTTCCGTCTGGACGAGCAGTACTTC. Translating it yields CSASVFRLDEQYF.